Presented here are 15 T cell receptor beta chains from one specimen sequenced in a study of response to subunit inactivated influenza vaccine. TCRdb fed the RT-PCR reads into MiXCR, producing one record per CDR3 protein. The repertoire holds 500,000 to 550,000 distinct CDR3 sequences, with about 8% as singletons. The sequencing here drew on PBMCs from blood, taken around 25 months after vaccination. These receptors were obtained from a man aged 50 to 75 who received an inactivated influenza vaccine.

This clonotype was counted ten times or more. This chain uses TRBV24-1 with TRBJ1-2; D is unclear. V lost 4 bases and J lost 2, with 10 bases in between. Germline V lookup: CDR1 KGHDR, CDR2 SFDVKD. The CDR3 loop spans 14 amino acids. The CDR3 is CATSDWTENYGYTF. CDR3 in DNA: TGTGCCACCAGTGACTGGACGGAAAACTATGGCTACACCTTC.

This clonotype was found many times. J is TRBJ1-5 and V is TRBV18; a weak D match, TRBD1 (6 bases). Trimming removed 5 bases at V and 4 bases at J, with 6 bases between. Germline CDR1 and CDR2: KGHSH and LQKENI. The CDR3 has 12 amino acids. The CDR3 region is CASSTGNQPQHF. The CDR3 DNA reads as TGTGCCAGCTCAACAGGGAATCAGCCCCAGCATTTT.

This clonotype occurred a few times. The rearrangement joins TRBV27 to TRBJ2-7; D is undetermined. The CDR3 is 18 residues long. Trimming shortened V by 5 bases and J by 4 bases, and 27 bases separated the two germline ends. Germline V gene lookup returns CDR1 MNHEY and CDR2 SMNVEV (reference sequence). Here the CDR3 reads CASSPWAQGSWGKYEQYF. CDR3 sequence (DNA): TGTGCCAGCAGTCCCTGGGCCCAAGGATCATGGGGAAAATACGAGCAGTACTTC.

A few counts support this clonotype. The rearrangement joins TRBV28 to TRBJ2-1; TRBD2 agrees at 10 bases. The CDR3 has 15 amino acids. Per the germline V gene, CDR1 is MDHEN and CDR2 is SYDVKM. V trimming: 10 bases; J trimming: 6 bases; junction bases outside the gene matches: 12. The CDR3 DNA reads TGTGCCACCAACCTGATAGCGGGAGGATCCAATGAGCAGTTCTTC. Translated, it gives CATNLIAGGSNEQFF.

This clonotype was observed a handful of times. The V call is TRBV10-3, the J call TRBJ2-2, with D possibly called TRBD1 or TRBD2 (5 bases each). V dropped 1 base and J dropped 0 bases, with 12 bases sitting between them. The CDR3 runs 17 residues. Germline assignment: CDR1 ENHRY and CDR2 SYGVKD. For the CDR3, the DNA is TGTGCCATCAGTGAGTGGGACGGCAGCGCGAACACCGGGGAGCTGTTTTTT. This sequence encodes CAISEWDGSANTGELFF.

This clonotype was seen ten or more times. This chain links TRBV5-1 with TRBJ2-1; 10 bases are shared with TRBD2. Germline V gives CDR1 SGHRS, CDR2 YFSETQ. The CDR3 is made up of 16 amino acids. The V and J ends lost 2 bases and 5 bases, in that order; junction bases with no gene match: 7. This chain's CDR3 is CASSFASGGRNNEQFF. The CDR3 region has the DNA TGCGCCAGCAGCTTTGCTAGCGGGGGCCGAAACAATGAGCAGTTCTTC.

The J gene is TRBJ1-6, the V gene TRBV20-1, with 8 positions matching TRBD1. Germline CDR1 reads DFQATT; CDR2 reads SNEGSKA (reference sequence). The CDR3 extends over 15 amino acids. V lost 6 bases to trimming and J lost 7 bases; unmatched junction nucleotides: 11. The CDR3 DNA sequence: TGCAGTGCCAGTCCCGGGACAGGTGGGAATTCACCCCTCCACTTT. It is translated as CSASPGTGGNSPLHF.

This clonotype has a handful of counts. This chain uses TRBV28 with TRBJ2-2; a possible D gene is TRBD1 (5 bases). Germline V lookup: CDR1 MDHEN, CDR2 SYDVKM. This CDR3 comprises 16 residues. The V end lost 0 bases, the J end lost 0 bases, and 8 bases lay between the germline ends. This chain's CDR3 is CASSLWQGTNTGELFF. CDR3 DNA: TGTGCCAGCAGTTTATGGCAGGGAACGAACACCGGGGAGCTGTTTTTT.

Many counts were recorded for this clonotype. This chain joins TRBV5-1 and TRBJ1-1; D perhaps matches TRBD1 (5 bases). Trimming cost V 5 bases and J 1 base, with 15 bases left between them. The V gene's germline CDR1 is SGHRS and CDR2 YFSETQ. The CDR3 contains 15 residues. The CDR3 DNA follows: TGCGCCAGCAGACATACCGGGACCCAGAACACTGAAGCTTTCTTT. It specifies CASRHTGTQNTEAFF.

This clonotype occurred a few times. V and J are TRBV5-1 and TRBJ2-7, with 9 bases aligning to TRBD2. This CDR3 has 14 amino acids. Germline V gene lookup returns CDR1 SGHRS and CDR2 YFSETQ. Losses at the gene ends were 3 bases for V and 0 bases for J; bases not matched to a gene: 1. The CDR3 is CASSSAGGSYEQYF. The CDR3 bases are TGCGCCAGCAGCTCAGCGGGGGGCTCCTACGAGCAGTACTTC.

This clonotype was recorded many times. V is TRBV5-1 and J is TRBJ2-3; 9 bases agree with TRBD2. Germline assignment: CDR1 SGHRS and CDR2 YFSETQ. There are 17 residues in the CDR3. The trim removed 5 bases at V and 3 bases at J, leaving 13 bases unmatched. DNA of the CDR3: TGCGCCAGCAGTATGGGCCTAGCGGGATTTAATACAGATACGCAGTATTTT. This codes for CASSMGLAGFNTDTQYF.

This clonotype has just a few counts. This chain connects TRBV27 to TRBJ1-3; 7 nucleotides align to TRBD1. Germline V gene sequence: CDR1 MNHEY, CDR2 SMNVEV (reference sequence). CDR3 length: 15 residues. With 4 bases clipped from V and 3 bases from J, the junction kept 6 bases outside the gene matches. The CDR3: CASSSDGQVGNTIYF. The CDR3 nucleotides read TGTGCCAGCAGTTCCGATGGACAGGTTGGAAACACCATATATTTT.

This clonotype showed up many times. V and J are TRBV20-1 and TRBJ2-1; weak D call: TRBD2 (6 bases). The V gene's germline CDR1 is DFQATT and CDR2 SNEGSKA (reference sequence). V was pared by 2 bases and J by 5 bases, with 13 bases between. The CDR3 contains 14 residues. The CDR3 bases are TGCAGTGCTAGATCTCCGGGAGTACACAATGAGCAGTTCTTC. Translation gives CSARSPGVHNEQFF.

CDR3 in DNA: TGCAGTGCTAGGGGGAGGAGCGGGAGGGTAGAGACCCAGTACTTC. Its translation is CSARGRSGRVETQYF. This chain uses TRBV20-1 with TRBJ2-5; 10 bases are a match to TRBD2. CDR1 DFQATT and CDR2 SNEGSKA come from the germline V gene (reference sequence). V lost 3 bases and J lost 4; bases outside the gene matches: 8. The CDR3 sequence is 15 residues long.

This sequence joins TRBV10-3 and TRBJ1-2; D possibly corresponds to TRBD1 (5 bases). V gave up 4 bases and J gave up 0 bases, with 18 bases separating them. The CDR3 covers 17 residues. Germline CDR1 and CDR2: ENHRY and SYGVKD. This CDR3 reads CAISGSGTLTPNYGYTF. Here the CDR3 DNA reads TGTGCCATCAGTGGTTCCGGGACCCTTACTCCTAACTATGGCTACACCTTC.